The 15 T cell receptor beta chains below come from one sample, sequenced in a study of T cells after yellow fever vaccination. Each CDR3 protein is one row after TCRdb ran MiXCR on the 5' RACE reads. Of 250,000 or so distinct CDR3 sequences in the sample, more than 3.5% were seen once. The sample in question was PBMCs, obtained 15 days after the yellow fever booster vaccination. The receptors stem from a man between 18 and 29 years old who received the YFV17D yellow fever vaccine.

This clonotype has a count of ten or more. The chain combines TRBV12-3 or TRBV12-4 with TRBJ2-1, with TRBD2 matching over 16 bases. The junction had 7 bases not matched to a gene; V was cut back by 5 bases and J by 3 bases. The CDR3 sequence is 18 residues long. CDR3 sequence reads: CASSPTGLAGGYYNEQFF. The CDR3 DNA is TGTGCCAGCAGTCCCACGGGACTAGCGGGGGGGTACTACAATGAGCAGTTCTTC.

This clonotype was seen ten or more times. The J gene is TRBJ2-1, the V gene TRBV10-3; the match to TRBD2 covers 11 bases. Unmatched junction bases numbered 3, after V lost 7 bases and J lost 7 bases. CDR1 is ENHRY, CDR2 SYGVKD, per germline. The CDR3 extends over 13 amino acids. CDR3 sequence: CAIKLAGVNEQFF. In DNA, the CDR3 is TGTGCCATCAAACTAGCGGGGGTGAATGAGCAGTTCTTC.

The table lists this clonotype with many counts. The V call is TRBV30, the J call TRBJ1-1, with 7 bases lining up with TRBD1. Germline lookup yields CDR1 GTSNPN and CDR2 SVGIG (reference sequence). This CDR3 spans 14 amino acids. The junction had 11 bases not matched to a gene; V was cut back by 4 bases and J by 6 bases. The CDR3 is CAWNRDREIAEAFF. DNA of the CDR3: TGTGCCTGGAACCGTGACAGGGAGATAGCTGAAGCTTTCTTT.

This clonotype was counted many times. This chain links TRBV20-1 with TRBJ1-5, with a possible D match to TRBD1 (5 bases). The V end lost 3 bases, the J end lost 3 bases, and 9 bases lay between the germline ends. CDR1 is DFQATT and CDR2 is SNEGSKA in the germline V gene (reference sequence). The CDR3 consists of 13 residues. This CDR3 reads CSARGPNNQPQHF. DNA of the CDR3: TGCAGTGCTAGGGGACCCAACAATCAGCCCCAGCATTTT.

This clonotype has more than one count but fewer than ten. The DNA for the CDR3 is TGTGCCACCAGCAGAGGCAGCCAGCCCAATCAGCCCCAGCATTTT. Translated: CATSRGSQPNQPQHF. The rearrangement uses TRBV15 and TRBJ1-5; no reliable D call. CDR3 size: 15 residues. Trimming took off 1 base at V and 3 bases at J, with 10 bases between the two ends. Germline values: CDR1 LNHNV, CDR2 YYDKDF (reference sequence).

This clonotype was seen ten or more times. This chain joins TRBV6-6 and TRBJ2-1; D is unresolved. CDR3 length equals 15 residues. Trimming shortened V by 5 bases and J by 0 bases, and 11 bases separated the two germline ends. Germline V gene lookup returns CDR1 MNHNY and CDR2 SVGAGI (reference sequence). The DNA for the CDR3 is TGTGCCAGCAGTCGTTCCGAGAGCTCCTACAATGAGCAGTTCTTC. Encoded protein: CASSRSESSYNEQFF.

This clonotype was seen many times. This chain links TRBV7-9 with TRBJ1-3; tentative D call: TRBD1 (6 bases). The germline gives CDR1 SEHNR, CDR2 FQNEAQ (reference sequence). The germline V and J ends were trimmed by 7 bases and 0 bases, with 13 bases remaining between them. The CDR3 has 15 residues. Written as DNA, the CDR3 is TGTGCCAGCACCGCCCAACAGGGCTCTGGAAACACCATATATTTT. This sequence encodes CASTAQQGSGNTIYF.

This clonotype was seen repeatedly, ten times or more. V usage is TRBV7-9 and J usage is TRBJ2-7; possible D gene TRBD2, 6 bases. Trimming left V 4 bases short and J 3 bases short, with 13 bases between. CDR3 size: 14 residues. CDR1 is SEHNR and CDR2 is FQNEAQ in the germline V gene (reference sequence). In nucleotides, the CDR3 is TGTGCCAGCAGCTCGGCGGGACGGCACTACGAGCAGTACGTC. Translation gives CASSSAGRHYEQYV.

This clonotype was counted many times. The chain combines TRBV5-1 with TRBJ2-1; TRBD2 matches at 9 bases. Germline V gene lookup returns CDR1 SGHRS and CDR2 YFSETQ. There are 15 residues in the CDR3. The ends lost 4 bases at V and 6 bases at J; junction bases unmatched: 8. The CDR3 DNA is TGCGCCAGCAGCACCTCTAGCGGGGTATCCAATGAGCAGTTCTTC. Encoded protein: CASSTSSGVSNEQFF.

This clonotype was recorded many times. This chain uses TRBV18 with TRBJ2-2; D remains unclear. Germline V gene data show CDR1 as KGHSH and CDR2 as LQKENI. Trimming removed 0 bases from V and 8 bases from J, with 16 bases in between. This CDR3 has 16 amino acids. The CDR3 spells CASSPPPDLLSGELFF. The CDR3 region has the DNA TGTGCCAGCTCACCACCTCCGGACCTTTTGTCAGGGGAGCTGTTTTTT.

This clonotype occurred many times. The rearrangement links TRBV6-5 to TRBJ2-4, with D possibly TRBD2 on 5 matching bases. Germline loops: CDR1 MNHEY, CDR2 SVGAGI. Trimming cost V 0 bases and J 9 bases, with 21 bases left between them. The CDR3 is 17 amino acids. This CDR3 is CASSYSGWAAGRGIQYF. The CDR3 nucleotides are TGTGCCAGCAGTTACTCCGGTTGGGCGGCCGGCCGGGGCATTCAGTACTTC.

The table lists this clonotype with many counts. The chain links TRBV7-9 to TRBJ2-7; D is unresolved. The CDR3 totals 11 residues. Trimming left V 4 bases short and J 9 bases short, with 10 bases between. The V gene's germline CDR1 is SEHNR and CDR2 FQNEAQ (reference sequence). The CDR3 spells CASSSPVGQYV. CDR3 in DNA: TGTGCCAGCAGCTCTCCGGTAGGGCAGTACGTC.

This clonotype was picked up many times. The chain has TRBV5-1 and TRBJ2-7, with TRBD1 identical over 7 bases. The CDR3 has 14 residues. The germline gives CDR1 SGHRS, CDR2 YFSETQ. Trimming removed 3 bases from V and 1 base from J; junction bases left unmatched: 4. The CDR3 coding sequence is TGCGCCAGCAGCTGGACAGGAGCATCCTACGAGCAGTACTTC. It codes for CASSWTGASYEQYF. Together with reference TRBV5-1 and TRBJ2-7, the CDR3 gives the full variable domain: KAGVTQTPRYLIKTRGQQVTLSCSPISGHRSVSWYQQTPGQGLQFLFEYFSETQRNKGNFPGRFSGRQFSNSRSEMNVSTLELGDSALYLCASSWTGASYEQYFGPGTRLTVT.

This clonotype came up many times. The rearrangement joins TRBV12-3 or TRBV12-4 to TRBJ1-5; D call uncertain. The CDR3 is 14 residues long. V was pared by 3 bases and J by 6 bases, with 12 bases between. The chain's CDR3 is CASSFTRRLQPQHF. DNA for the CDR3: TGTGCCAGCAGTTTTACTCGCCGGCTTCAGCCCCAGCATTTT.

This clonotype was recorded many times. The chain employs TRBV7-2 and TRBJ1-2; D uncertain. V lost 3 bases, J lost 4 bases, and 12 bases lay in between. The CDR3 totals 14 residues. Germline lookup yields CDR1 SGHTA and CDR2 FQGNSA. The CDR3 region is CASSLSGPFYGYTF. CDR3 in DNA: TGTGCCAGCAGCTTGAGTGGTCCCTTCTATGGCTACACCTTC.